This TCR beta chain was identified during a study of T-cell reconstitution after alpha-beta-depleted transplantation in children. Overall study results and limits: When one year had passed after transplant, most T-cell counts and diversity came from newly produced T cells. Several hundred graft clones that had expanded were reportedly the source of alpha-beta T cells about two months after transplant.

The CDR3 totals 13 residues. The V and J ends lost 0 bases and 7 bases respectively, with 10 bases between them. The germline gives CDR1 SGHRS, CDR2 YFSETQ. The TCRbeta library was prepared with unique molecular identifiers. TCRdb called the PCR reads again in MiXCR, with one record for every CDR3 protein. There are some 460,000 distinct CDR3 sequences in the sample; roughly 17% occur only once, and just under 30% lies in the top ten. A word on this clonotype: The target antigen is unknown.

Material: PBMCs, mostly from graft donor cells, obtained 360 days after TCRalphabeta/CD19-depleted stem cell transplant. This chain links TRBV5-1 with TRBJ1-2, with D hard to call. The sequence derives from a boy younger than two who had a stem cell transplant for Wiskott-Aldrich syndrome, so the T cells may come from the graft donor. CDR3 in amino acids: CASSLGKKAGYTF. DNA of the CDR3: TGCGCCAGCAGCTTGGGGAAAAAGGCTGGCTACACCTTC.